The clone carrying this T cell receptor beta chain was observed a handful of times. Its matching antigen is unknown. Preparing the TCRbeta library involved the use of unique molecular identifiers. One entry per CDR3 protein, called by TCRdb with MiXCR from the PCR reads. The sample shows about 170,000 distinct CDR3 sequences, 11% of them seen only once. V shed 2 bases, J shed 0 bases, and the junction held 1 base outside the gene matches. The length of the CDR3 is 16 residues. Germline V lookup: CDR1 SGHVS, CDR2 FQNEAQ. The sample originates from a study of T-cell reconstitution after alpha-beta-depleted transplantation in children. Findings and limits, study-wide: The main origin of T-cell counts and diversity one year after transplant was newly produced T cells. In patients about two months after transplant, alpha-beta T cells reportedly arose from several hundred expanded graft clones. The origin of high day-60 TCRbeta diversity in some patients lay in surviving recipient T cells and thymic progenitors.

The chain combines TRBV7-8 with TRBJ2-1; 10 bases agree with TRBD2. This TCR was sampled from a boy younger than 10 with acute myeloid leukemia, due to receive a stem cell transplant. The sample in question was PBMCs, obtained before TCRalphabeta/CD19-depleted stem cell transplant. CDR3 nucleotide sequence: TGTGCCAGCAGCTTACCTAGCGGGAGCTCCTACAATGAGCAGTTCTTC. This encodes CASSLPSGSSYNEQFF.